This T cell receptor (beta chain) stems from a study of blood T cell repertoires in COVID-19. On the study more broadly: Sources were T cells, B-cell-depleted T cells, or PBMCs; the material itself was cDNA or gDNA.

This table comes from immunoSEQ multiplex PCR, and its TCRdb copy is limited to in-frame clones, with some not included. The sample yields fewer than 250,000 clones, around four fifths seen once. This CDR3 has 16 residues. The V gene's germline CDR1 is SNHLY and CDR2 FYNNEI. V was pared by 2 bases and J by 4 bases, with 15 bases between. This TCR was sampled from a man between 45 and 60 years old with active or convalescent COVID-19. The sample consisted of peripheral blood. V is TRBV2 and J is TRBJ2-1; D is perhaps TRBD2 (6 bases). The CDR3 protein is CASSEPTGTSYNEQFF. As DNA, the CDR3 is TGTGCCAGCAGTGAACCCACGGGGACTTCTTACAATGAGCAGTTCTTC.